This TCR beta chain was identified during a study of T cells in Graves' hyperthyroidism and ophthalmopathy (dated by TCRdb to the late 2010s). Background on the whole study: Peripheral blood samples were taken at initial diagnosis, before any treatment was given. To identify distinguishing TCR V-J signatures, a discovery cohort of some 99 patients was used, comprising some 45 with Graves' ophthalmopathy and some 57 with stable Graves' hyperthyroidism. Prospective prediction of ophthalmopathy was tested in an independent validation cohort consisting of some 20 hyperthyroidism patients and approximately 16 patients who later progressed to ophthalmopathy. The roughly 91 discovery patients were randomly split 7:3 into training and test sets. In about 6 Graves' hyperthyroidism patients, the study also compared T-cell repertoires from thyroid tissue with T-cell repertoires from blood. After blood sampling, hyperthyroidism patients were treated with methimazole at a starting dose of 30 mg daily, and ophthalmopathy patients were treated with high-dose intravenous methylprednisolone. TCR Vbeta CDR3 sequencing of 135 peripheral blood samples (under 45 ophthalmopathy, under 80 hyperthyroidism and some 17 progressor patients) is reported in the paper.

The TCR beta CDR3 regions were amplified from RNA transcripts. The first round of RT-PCR for the TCR CDR3 was performed with the HTBI primer set and the Qiagen OneStep RT-PCR kit. Libraries were constructed in a second round of multiplex PCR, after which size selection and purification were carried out. Paired-end sequencing of the libraries was performed with 100 bp reads on an Illumina HiSeq2000. For the original study's pipeline: SOAPnuke was used to process the raw data, removing reads that contained adapters or uncalled bases, had a mean Phred below 15, or lacked an exact match to the constant primer or identifier. High-quality paired reads were merged with COPE v1.2.5, and unique nucleotide sequences were defined as clonotypes. Clonotypes were aligned to IMGT TRBV, TRBD and TRBJ reference segments using MiTCR v1.1. Only V-J combinations with frequency above 0.0001, covering roughly 99% of repertoires, were analysed. A TCS score was defined as the ratio between F50 (clonal expansion) and ExV (chaos), using BLOSUM62-based TCRdist between CDR3 peptides within each V-J. Welch's t-statistics and random forest reduced just over 500 V-J features to 13, which were used in a naive Bayes classifier (R e1071). TCRdb itself trimmed the public reads at Q25 with fastp, ran MiXCR and retained productive beta chains. When rows share a CDR3 protein, they turn into one entry using the most common DNA and genes. The V and J calls follow TCRdb's processing rather than the paper's. The sample table holds under 200,000 distinct CDR3 sequences, of which less than 10% were seen once. The top ten constitute about 20% of the sample.

Points the paper makes about the study in general: Blood samples also contained most of the expanded thyroid clonotypes (frequency above 0.001), which suggests that blood repertoires may reflect thyroid immune responses. In cross-validation, a model built on a 13 V-J signature told ophthalmopathy apart from stable hyperthyroidism with 87.88% sensitivity and roughly 82% specificity, and in testing the same model reached 80%/75%. Sample size was not statistically predetermined, and investigators were not blinded to group allocation. In validation, the model predicted progression to ophthalmopathy a median of 6.5 months before onset, with about 70% sensitivity and nearly 75% specificity.

Relative to germline, V is missing 4 bases and J is missing 0 bases, with 8 bases of the junction outside any gene match. CDR1 and CDR2 (MGHRA, YSYEKL) derive from the germline V gene. Spanning cysteine to phenylalanine, the CDR3 consists of 17 amino acids. Only the CDR3 region is kept as DNA, spanning 51 bases read in frame from base 1. As to this clonotype: The clone's antigen remains unknown. Base qualities are not at hand, and no much larger clone is one base apart.

Hyperthyroidism patients were aged 18 to 65 years and newly diagnosed, with disease duration of less than 2 months. The study excluded patients with uncontrolled infections, other autoimmune diseases, pregnancy or lactation. Clinical symptoms, serum thyroxine and TRAb, thyroid ultrasound, and orbital computed tomography formed the basis for the diagnoses. Blood from progressor patients was drawn when they were first diagnosed with hyperthyroidism, before any ophthalmopathy symptoms appeared. PBMCs were isolated from approximately 10 ml of fresh peripheral blood by Ficoll-Paque density gradient centrifugation. Progressor patients were initially diagnosed with Graves' hyperthyroidism and developed ophthalmopathy during follow-up. Total RNA was extracted with Trizol reagent, and quality was checked on an Agilent 2100 Bioanalyzer.

The clonotype was recovered from a woman aged 18-30 years with Graves' hyperthyroidism that later progressed to Graves' ophthalmopathy. Sequencing was carried out using blood. The rearranged segments are TRBV4-1 and TRBJ1-3; 8 central nucleotides agree with TRBD1. The CDR3 is CASSPGQAKSSGNTIYF. The DNA sequence is given as TGCGCCAGCAGCCCGGGACAGGCAAAGAGCTCTGGAAACACCATATATTTT.